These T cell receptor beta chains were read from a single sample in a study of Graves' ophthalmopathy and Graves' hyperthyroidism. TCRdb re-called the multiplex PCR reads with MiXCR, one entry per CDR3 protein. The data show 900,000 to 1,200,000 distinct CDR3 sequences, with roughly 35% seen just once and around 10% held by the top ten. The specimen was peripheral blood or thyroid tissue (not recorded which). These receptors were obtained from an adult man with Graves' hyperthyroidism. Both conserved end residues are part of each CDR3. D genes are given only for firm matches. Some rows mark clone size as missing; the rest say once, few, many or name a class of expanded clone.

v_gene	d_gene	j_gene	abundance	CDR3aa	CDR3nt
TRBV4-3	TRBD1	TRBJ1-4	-	CASSQAIGGVREKLFF	TGCGCCAGCAGCCAAGCGATAGGGGGCGTCCGGGAAAAACTGTTTTTT
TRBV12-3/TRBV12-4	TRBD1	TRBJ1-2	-	CASSLVGQGGGYTF	TGTGCCAGCAGTTTAGTCGGACAGGGAGGGGGCTACACCTTC
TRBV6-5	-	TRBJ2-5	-	CASSYGAGEETQYF	TGTGCCAGCAGTTATGGGGCAGGAGAAGAGACCCAGTACTTC
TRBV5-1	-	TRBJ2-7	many	CASSLVPAYEQYF	TGTGCCAGCAGCTTAGTGCCAGCGTACGAGCAGTACTTC
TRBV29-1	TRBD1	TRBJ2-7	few	CSAVTGPFYEQYF	TGCAGCGCCGTGACAGGGCCGTTTTACGAGCAGTACTTC
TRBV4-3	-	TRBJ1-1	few	CASSQMENTEAFF	TGCGCCAGCAGCCAAATGGAGAACACTGAAGCTTTCTTT
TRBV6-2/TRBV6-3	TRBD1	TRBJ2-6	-	CASRGHQGAKTGANVLTF	TGTGCCAGCAGGGGACACCAGGGGGCTAAGACTGGGGCCAACGTCCTGACTTTC
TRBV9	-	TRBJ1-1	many	CASSVGGSGTEAFF	TGTGCCAGCAGCGTAGGTGGGTCGGGCACTGAAGCTTTCTTT
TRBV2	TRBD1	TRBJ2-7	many	CASSDPGTGTYEQYF	TGTGCCAGCAGTGATCCCGGGACAGGGACCTACGAGCAGTACTTC
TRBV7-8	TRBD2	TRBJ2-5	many	CASSLGGRARETQYF	TGTGCCAGCAGCTTAGGCGGGAGGGCCCGAGAGACCCAGTACTTC
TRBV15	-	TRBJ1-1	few	CATSSPGGGTEAFF	TGTGCCACCAGCAGTCCCGGCGGTGGCACTGAAGCTTTCTTT
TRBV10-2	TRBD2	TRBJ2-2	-	CASSAGLAGHTGELFF	TGCGCCAGCAGTGCCGGACTAGCGGGGCACACCGGGGAGCTGTTTTTT
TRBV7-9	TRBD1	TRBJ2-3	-	CASSDSGGVTDTQYF	TGTGCCAGCAGCGACTCAGGGGGAGTCACAGATACGCAGTATTTT
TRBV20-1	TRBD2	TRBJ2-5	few	CSARDFGTSGRIQETQYF	TGCAGTGCTAGAGATTTTGGGACTAGCGGGAGGATCCAAGAGACCCAGTACTTC
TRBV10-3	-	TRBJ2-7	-	CAISEGLSYEQYF	TGTGCCATCAGTGAGGGGCTATCCTACGAGCAGTACTTC
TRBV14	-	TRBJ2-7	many	CASSQGRSEYEQYF	TGTGCCAGCAGCCAAGGACGGAGTGAATACGAGCAGTACTTC
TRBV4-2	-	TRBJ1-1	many	CASSQERVGGTEAFF	TGTGCCAGCAGCCAAGAAAGAGTCGGAGGCACTGAAGCTTTCTTT
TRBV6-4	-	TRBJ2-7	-	CASSPSYGTSYERYF	TGTGCCAGCAGCCCCTCGTACGGGACCTCCTACGAGCGGTACTTC
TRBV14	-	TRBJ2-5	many	CASSQSRGRGTQYF	TGTGCCAGCAGCCAATCGAGGGGTCGGGGGACCCAGTACTTC
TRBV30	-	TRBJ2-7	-	CAWSVRSSYEQYF	TGTGCCTGGAGTGTACGGAGCTCCTACGAGCAGTACTTC
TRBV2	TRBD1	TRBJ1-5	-	CASHRGTDNQPQHF	TGTGCCAGCCACAGGGGGACAGACAATCAGCCCCAGCATTTT
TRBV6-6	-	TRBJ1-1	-	CASSYEAGSLEAFF	TGTGCCAGCAGTTACGAGGCAGGATCCCTCGAAGCTTTCTTT
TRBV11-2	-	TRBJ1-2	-	CASSSRRDLGYTF	TGTGCCAGCAGCTCTAGAAGAGATCTTGGCTACACCTTC
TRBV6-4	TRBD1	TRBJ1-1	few	CASTRPGQGMPEAFF	TGTGCCAGCACCCGTCCCGGACAGGGTATGCCTGAAGCTTTCTTT
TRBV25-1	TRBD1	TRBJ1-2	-	CASSPLARTGYGYTF	TGTGCCAGCAGCCCCCTGGCCCGGACAGGGTACGGCTACACCTTC
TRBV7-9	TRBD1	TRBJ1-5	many	CASSQEGDRAVRPQHF	TGTGCCAGCAGCCAAGAGGGGGACAGGGCCGTTCGGCCCCAGCATTTT
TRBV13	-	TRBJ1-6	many	CASSSSKDGRNSPLHF	TGTGCCAGCAGCTCCAGCAAGGACGGAAGAAATTCACCCCTCCACTTT
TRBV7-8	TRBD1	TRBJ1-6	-	CASSYIPGGGSSYNSPLHF	TGTGCCAGCAGCTACATTCCAGGGGGCGGAAGCTCCTATAATTCACCCCTCCACTTT
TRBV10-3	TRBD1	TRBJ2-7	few	CAISASGGRVGDSYEQYF	TGTGCCATCAGTGCGTCAGGGGGACGAGTGGGGGATTCCTACGAGCAGTACTTC
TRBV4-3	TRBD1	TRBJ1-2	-	CASSQDPGQATYGYTF	TGCGCCAGCAGCCAAGACCCGGGACAGGCGACCTATGGCTACACCTTC
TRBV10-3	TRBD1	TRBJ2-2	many	CATGTGDRLNTGELFF	TGTGCCACCGGGACAGGGGATAGACTCAACACCGGGGAGCTGTTTTTT
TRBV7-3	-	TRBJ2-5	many	CASSPGAGVQETQYF	TGTGCCAGCAGCCCAGGGGCGGGAGTTCAAGAGACCCAGTACTTC
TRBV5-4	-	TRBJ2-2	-	CASSFDGPRDRTGELFF	TGTGCCAGCAGCTTTGACGGACCGAGAGACCGAACCGGGGAGCTGTTTTTT
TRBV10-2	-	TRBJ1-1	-	CASSEDSTNTEAFF	TGCGCCAGCAGTGAGGACAGTACGAACACTGAAGCTTTCTTT
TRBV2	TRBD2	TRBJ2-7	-	CASTRVLAGGLDSYEQYF	TGTGCCAGCACCAGAGTGCTAGCGGGAGGGCTGGATTCCTACGAGCAGTACTTC
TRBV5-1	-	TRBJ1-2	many	CASSLTGEANYGYTF	TGCGCCAGCAGCTTGACTGGGGAAGCTAACTATGGCTACACCTTC
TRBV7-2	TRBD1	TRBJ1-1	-	CASRLKPDRGNTEAFF	TGTGCCAGCAGACTGAAACCTGACAGGGGGAACACTGAAGCTTTCTTT
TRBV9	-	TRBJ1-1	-	CASSAPTDAMNTEAFF	TGTGCCAGCAGCGCCCCGACCGATGCAATGAACACTGAAGCTTTCTTT
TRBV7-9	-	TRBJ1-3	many	CASSLGDGGNTIYF	TGTGCCAGCAGCTTAGGGGACGGAGGAAACACCATATATTTT
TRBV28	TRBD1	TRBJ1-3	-	CASSSVKTGFGGNTIYF	TGTGCCAGCAGTTCCGTTAAGACAGGGTTCGGTGGAAACACCATATATTTT
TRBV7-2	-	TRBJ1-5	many	CASSLETASNQPQHF	TGTGCCAGCAGCTTAGAGACAGCTAGCAATCAGCCCCAGCATTTT